This T cell receptor beta chain was sequenced for a study of cytomegalovirus exposure and HLA in healthy donors. PCR employed 60 Vbeta and 13 Jbeta primers. The method was immunoSEQ multiplex PCR; TCRdb's version includes in-frame clones alone and lacks a portion of them. The profile shows tens of thousands of clones, less than 75% of them singletons. This clone occurred a few times. Antigen unknown. The germline V gene has CDR1 MNHEY and CDR2 SVGAGI. Trimming shortened V by 2 bases and J by 3 bases, and 7 bases separated the two germline ends. This CDR3 comprises 13 residues. General study results and limits: The later analysis indicated that the majority of CMV-associated TCR beta chains appeared HLA-restricted. An analysis was carried out later, and it reportedly showed fewer N-insertions in an Asian-associated ancestry cluster than the approximately 700-donor mean. Earlier analysis yielded a pattern in which most TCR beta V segments were productive about 90% or about 30% of the time.

The sample comprised PBMCs. This chain links TRBV6-5 with TRBJ1-1; TRBD1 might be the D (5 bases). This receptor was taken from a man aged 30-40 years in good health and CMV-seronegative. CDR3 sequence (DNA): TGTGCCAGCAGTTACCTAGGGGACACTGAAGCTTTCTTT. Its translation is CASSYLGDTEAFF.